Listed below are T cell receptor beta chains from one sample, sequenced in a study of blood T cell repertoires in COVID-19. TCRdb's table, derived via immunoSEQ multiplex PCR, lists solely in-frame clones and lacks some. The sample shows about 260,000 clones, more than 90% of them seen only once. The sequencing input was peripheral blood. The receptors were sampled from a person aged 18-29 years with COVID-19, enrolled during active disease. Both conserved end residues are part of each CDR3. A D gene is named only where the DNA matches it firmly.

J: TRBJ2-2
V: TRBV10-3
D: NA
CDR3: CAISEVMGQAGTGELFF

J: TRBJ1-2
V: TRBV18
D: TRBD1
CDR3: CASSPGQGAYGYTF

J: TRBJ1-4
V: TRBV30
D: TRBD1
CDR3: CAWSDPGTGDEKLFF

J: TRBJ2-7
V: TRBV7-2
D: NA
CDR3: CASSLASGPLAPYEQYF

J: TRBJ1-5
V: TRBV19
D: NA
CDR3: CASRKADDSNQPQHF

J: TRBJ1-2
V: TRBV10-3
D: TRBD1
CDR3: CAINSRDSEIYGYTF

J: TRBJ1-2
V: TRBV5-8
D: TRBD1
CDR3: CASNLRQGNYGYTF

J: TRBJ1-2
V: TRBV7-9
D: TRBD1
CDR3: CASSFDRGRTNYGYTF

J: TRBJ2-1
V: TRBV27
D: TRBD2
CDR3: CASSLLAGPKSVNEQFF

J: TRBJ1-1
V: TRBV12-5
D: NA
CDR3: CASGLTTEAFF

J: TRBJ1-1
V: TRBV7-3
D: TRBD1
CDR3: CASSFRQGSTEAFF

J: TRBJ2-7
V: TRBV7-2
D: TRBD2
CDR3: CASSLAAGGAYEQYF

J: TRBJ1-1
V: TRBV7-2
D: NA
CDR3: CASSLDHFMNTEAFF

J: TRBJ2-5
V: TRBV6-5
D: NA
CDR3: CASSYSKGRETQYF

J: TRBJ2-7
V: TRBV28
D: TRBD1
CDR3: CASRALGQGSYEQYF

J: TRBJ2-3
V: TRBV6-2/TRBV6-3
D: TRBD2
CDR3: CASSLRTSGRGTDTQYF

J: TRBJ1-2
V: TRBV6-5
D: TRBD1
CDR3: CASSPRGTDYGYTF

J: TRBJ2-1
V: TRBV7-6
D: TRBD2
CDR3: CASSLVLSTSGLQKQFF

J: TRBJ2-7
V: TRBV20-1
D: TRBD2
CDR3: CSASSLAGAGYEQYF

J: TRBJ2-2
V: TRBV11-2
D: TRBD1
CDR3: CASSGRDRVTLGDGELFF

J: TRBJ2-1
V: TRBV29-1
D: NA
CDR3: CSLSPGDSLYNEQFF

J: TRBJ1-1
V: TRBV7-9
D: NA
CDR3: CASSMIRGTNTEAFF

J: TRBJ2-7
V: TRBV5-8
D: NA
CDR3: CASSFIVGPYEQYF

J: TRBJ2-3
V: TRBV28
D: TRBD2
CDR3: CASSVLAGDTDTQYF

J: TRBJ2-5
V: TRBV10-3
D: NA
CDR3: CAISEQVVETQYF

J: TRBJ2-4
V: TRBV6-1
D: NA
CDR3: CASSEGGGTGRDIQYF

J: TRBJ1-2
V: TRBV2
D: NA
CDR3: CASSGRVYGYTF

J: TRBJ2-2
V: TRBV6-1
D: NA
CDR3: CASSELAWSTGELFF

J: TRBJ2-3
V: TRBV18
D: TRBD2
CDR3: CASSPLSGSSDTQYF

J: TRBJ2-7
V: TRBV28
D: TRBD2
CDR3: CASSLWASGSSYEQYF

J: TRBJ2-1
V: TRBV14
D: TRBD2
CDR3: CASSQDPGWTSGKHEQFF

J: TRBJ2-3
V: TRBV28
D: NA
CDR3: CASSLAGATNTDTQYF

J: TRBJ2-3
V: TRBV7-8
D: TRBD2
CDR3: CASSLGGRGTDTQYF

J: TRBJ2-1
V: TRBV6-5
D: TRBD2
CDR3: CASKRDYYNEQFF

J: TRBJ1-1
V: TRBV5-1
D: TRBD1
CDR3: CASAQGAKYTEAFF

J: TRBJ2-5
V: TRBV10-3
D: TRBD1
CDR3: CAISESGTDPRETQYF

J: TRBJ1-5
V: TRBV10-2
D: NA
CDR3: CASSDLASINQPQHF